These T cell receptor beta chains were read from a single sample in a study of blood T cell repertoires in COVID-19. This table comes from immunoSEQ multiplex PCR, and its TCRdb copy is limited to in-frame clones, with some not included. The sample records about 85,000 clones, about 83% being singletons. Sequenced: peripheral blood. The receptors derive from a man aged 60 to 75 with acute or convalescent COVID-19. The CDR3 runs from the conserved cysteine through the conserved F or W. The D gene is left open where the match is weak. Not every row has a clone size; where given, it reads once, few, many or a size class.

clone_size	v_call	j_call	d_call	cdr3_nt	cdr3_aa
.	TRBV19	TRBJ1-1	.	TGTGCCAGTAGTCAGGGGAGGGACACTGAAGCTTTCTTT	CASSQGRDTEAFF
.	TRBV24-1	TRBJ2-2	TRBD2	TGTGCCACCAGTGATACCTCCCGGGGGGCGAACACCGGGGAGCTGTTTTTT	CATSDTSRGANTGELFF
.	TRBV10-3	TRBJ1-1	.	TGTGCCATCAGTGAGGGCAGGCCACCAGAAGCTTTCTTT	CAISEGRPPEAFF
.	TRBV7-3	TRBJ2-7	TRBD1	TGTGCCAGCAGCTCGACAGGGGGCGGCGAGCAGTACTTC	CASSSTGGGEQYF
.	TRBV2	TRBJ2-1	TRBD2	TGTGCCAGCAGTGGGATGGGACTAGCGAATGAGCAGTTCTTC	CASSGMGLANEQFF
.	TRBV5-1	TRBJ2-6	.	TGCGCCAGCAGCTTTGAAGACCGACTGTCCGGGGCCAACGTCCTGACTTTC	CASSFEDRLSGANVLTF
.	TRBV6-5	TRBJ1-1	.	TGTGCCAGCACCCTGAGGGGGGGACTGGGTGCTGAAGCTTTCTTT	CASTLRGGLGAEAFF
.	TRBV11-2	TRBJ2-5	.	TGTGCCAGCAGCTTAGGGGGCCGTATACAATACTTC	CASSLGGRIQYF
once	TRBV3-1/TRBV3-2	TRBJ2-6	TRBD1	TGTGCCAGCAGCCAAGATGAACGGGACAGGGGGCGTGCTGGGGCCAACGTCCTGACTTTC	CASSQDERDRGRAGANVLTF
.	TRBV4-3	TRBJ1-6	.	TGCGCCAGCAGCCAAGAAGCCCATTCACCCCTCCACTTT	CASSQEAHSPLHF
once	TRBV19	TRBJ2-1	TRBD1	TGTGCCAGTAGTATAAACCCAACAGGGGGCCTCAATGAGCAGTTCTTC	CASSINPTGGLNEQFF
.	TRBV5-4	TRBJ2-5	.	TGTGCCAGCAGCTTGGAACAGCAAGAGACCCAGTACTTC	CASSLEQQETQYF
few	TRBV13	TRBJ1-1	.	TGTGCCAGCAGCCCCGGACTGGAAGCTTTCTTT	CASSPGLEAFF
.	TRBV9	TRBJ2-1	.	TGTGCCAGCAGCTCCCAAGGGTGGGCAGGGGCCTACAATGAGCAGTTCTTC	CASSSQGWAGAYNEQFF
.	TRBV18	TRBJ2-1	.	TGTGCCAGCTCACCTCGAGATAGCGATGAGCAGTTCTTC	CASSPRDSDEQFF
.	TRBV4-3	TRBJ1-6	TRBD1	TGCGCCAGCAGCCGGGGACAGGGCGATTCACCCCTCCACTTT	CASSRGQGDSPLHF
.	TRBV5-6	TRBJ2-1	TRBD2	TGTGCCAGCAGCTTTCAACTGGGGGGGAGCTCCTACAATGAGCAGTTCTTC	CASSFQLGGSSYNEQFF
.	TRBV11-2	TRBJ2-3	.	TGTGCCAGCAGCTTGGGTTTCCGAGGAACGCAGTATTTT	CASSLGFRGTQYF
once	TRBV5-1	TRBJ2-1	TRBD2	TGCGCCAGCAGTTACCGACTAGCGGGGTCCTTACAGTTCTTC	CASSYRLAGSLQFF
once	TRBV25-1	TRBJ2-7	.	TGTGCCAGCAGTGAGGAGGCAGGGGCCTACGAGCAGTACTTC	CASSEEAGAYEQYF
few	TRBV18	TRBJ1-6	.	TGTGCCAGCTCACCATCGGAGAATTCACCCCTCCACTTT	CASSPSENSPLHF
.	TRBV4-3	TRBJ1-1	TRBD1	TGCGCCAGCAGCCAAGGACAGGGTCTAAACACTGAAGCTTTCTTT	CASSQGQGLNTEAFF
.	TRBV5-1	TRBJ2-7	TRBD2	TGCGCCAGCAGCTTGGAAGCAGCGGGGGGACCCTACGAGCAGTACTTC	CASSLEAAGGPYEQYF